This TCR beta chain emerged from a study of blood T cell repertoires in COVID-19. Study-wide background: The United States, Italy and Spain were the sources of the acute and convalescent COVID-19 samples.

In the authors' methods: Counts of nucleated cells, estimated from reference gene primer amplification, were obtained. TCRdb's table, derived via immunoSEQ multiplex PCR, lists solely in-frame clones and lacks some. D and trimming come from the DNA, and the V and J calls and clone size come from that table. The sample consists of under 250,000 clones, roughly 84% of them appearing once. V was shortened by 10 bases and J by 0 bases, with 12 bases between the two germline ends. Germline V gives CDR1 MDHEN, CDR2 SYDVKM. The CDR3 sequence is 13 residues long. The clonotype originates from a man between 50 and 59 years old with active or convalescent COVID-19. The chain employs TRBV28 and TRBJ1-1, with a tentative D call TRBD1 (5 bases). Sequencing was performed on peripheral blood. CDR3 sequence (DNA): TGTGCCATCGGGCCCAGGGTGAACACTGAAGCTTTCTTT. The encoded protein is CAIGPRVNTEAFF.